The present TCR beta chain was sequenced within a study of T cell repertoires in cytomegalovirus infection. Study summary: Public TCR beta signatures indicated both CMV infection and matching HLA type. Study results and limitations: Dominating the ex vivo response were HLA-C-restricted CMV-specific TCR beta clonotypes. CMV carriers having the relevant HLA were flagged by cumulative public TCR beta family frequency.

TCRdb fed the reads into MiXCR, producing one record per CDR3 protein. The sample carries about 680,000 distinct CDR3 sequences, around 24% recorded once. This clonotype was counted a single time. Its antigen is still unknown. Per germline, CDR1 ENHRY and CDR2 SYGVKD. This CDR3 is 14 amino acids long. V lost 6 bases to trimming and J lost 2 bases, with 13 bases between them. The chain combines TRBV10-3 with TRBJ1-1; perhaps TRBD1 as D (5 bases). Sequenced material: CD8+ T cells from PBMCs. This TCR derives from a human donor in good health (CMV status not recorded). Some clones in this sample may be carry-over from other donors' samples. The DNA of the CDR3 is TGTGCCATCAGCCCCGGGGGGATTAACACTGAAGCTTTCTTT. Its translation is CAISPGGINTEAFF.